This T cell receptor beta chain was captured in a study of OX40 agonist ivuxolimab in advanced cancers. Across the whole study: Each dose-escalation patient presented with hepatocellular carcinoma, melanoma, renal cell or head and neck cancer.

Only in-frame clones appear in the TCRdb table, and some are missing; sequencing was by immunoSEQ multiplex PCR. The sample holds fewer than 90,000 clones, more than 75% seen once. Systemic immunosuppression or autoimmune disease history was grounds to exclude patients. J lost 5 bases, V lost 6 bases, and 12 bases had no gene match. Germline loops: CDR1 SNHLY, CDR2 FYNNEI. This CDR3 has 16 amino acids. The sequences come from CD4+ or CD8+ T cells sorted from blood, collected in a trial of the OX40 agonist ivuxolimab. The TCR sequence derives from an adult with an advanced solid tumor such as melanoma, head and neck, liver or kidney cancer. The V call is TRBV2, the J call TRBJ2-2; 7 positions match TRBD1. The CDR3 sequence: CASSARSGTATGELFF. CDR3 nucleotide sequence: TGTGCCAGCAGCGCTAGATCCGGGACAGCAACCGGGGAGCTGTTTTTT.